A single sample is the source of the 29 T cell receptor beta chains below, sequenced in a study of T cells in localized non-small cell lung cancer. Clones were read by immunoSEQ multiplex PCR, and TCRdb kept only the in-frame ones, dropping some. This table holds about 24,000 clones, about 90% found once. Sequences were derived from peripheral blood, sampled before any cancer treatment. These receptors came from a male donor older than 55 with stage I squamous cell lung carcinoma.

The chain is built from TRBV19 and TRBJ2-3; TRBD1 matches 10 bases. The germline gives CDR1 LNHDA, CDR2 SQIVND (reference sequence). The ends lost 7 bases at V and 4 bases at J; junction bases unmatched: 8. This CDR3 contains 15 residues. The CDR3 sequence: CASNPGQGWPDTQYF. The CDR3 bases are TGTGCCAGTAATCCGGGACAGGGGTGGCCAGATACGCAGTATTTT.

The CDR3, as DNA: TGTGCCAGCATCCCGGACAGTGCTTACACCGGGGAGCTGTTTTTT. This gives the protein CASIPDSAYTGELFF. The V and J genes are TRBV2 and TRBJ2-2; D may be TRBD1 (6 bases). Germline V gene lookup returns CDR1 SNHLY and CDR2 FYNNEI. V was pared by 7 bases and J by 3 bases, with 15 bases between. This CDR3 is built from 15 residues.

The chain joins TRBV5-1 to TRBJ2-7; tentative D call: TRBD2 (6 bases). This CDR3 is built from 12 residues. Germline CDR1 is SGHRS and CDR2 is YFSETQ. Trimming stripped 5 bases from V and 1 base from J, with 7 bases between. CDR3 residues: CASRRGSYEQYF. The CDR3 bases are TGCGCCAGCAGACGGGGGTCCTACGAGCAGTACTTC.

The chain combines TRBV7-3 with TRBJ2-5; D possibly corresponds to TRBD1 (7 bases). V was cut by 8 bases and J by 3 bases, with 13 bases left in between. The CDR3 contains 13 residues. Germline V CDR1 and CDR2: SGHTA, FQGTGA. CDR3 residues: CASSRGAEETQYF. CDR3 coding DNA: TGTGCCAGCTCCAGGGGGGCGGAAGAGACCCAGTACTTC.

The chain employs TRBV7-2 and TRBJ1-5; D is unclear. V lost 2 bases, J lost 5 bases, and 13 bases lay in between. The length of the CDR3 is 15 residues. Looked up from germline, CDR1 is SGHTA and CDR2 is FQGNSA. The CDR3 DNA sequence: TGTGCCAGCAGCTTATCTGGGTTGCCCTATCAGCCCCAGCATTTT. Its protein is CASSLSGLPYQPQHF.

Comment on this clone: A junction end diverges from the germline sequence, so it may reflect a read error. The chain employs TRBV25-1 and TRBJ1-1; TRBD1 matches 8 bases. CDR3 length equals 14 residues. Germline V gene sequence: CDR1 MGHDK, CDR2 SYGVNS. The CDR3 is CASSEGQVNSEAFF. DNA of the CDR3: TGTGCCAGCAGCGAGGGACAGGTGAACTCTGAAGCTTTCTTT.

The gene calls are TRBV5-1 and TRBJ2-7; the D gene could be TRBD1 or TRBD2 (6 bases each). The CDR3 spans 14 residues. Trimming took 3 bases from V and 1 from J, leaving 11 bases between them. CDR1 and CDR2 from the germline V gene are SGHRS and YFSETQ. The CDR3 DNA is TGCGCCAGCAGCTCTCAAGGGGGGTCCTACGAGCAGTACTTC. Protein: CASSSQGGSYEQYF.

This chain links TRBV6-5 with TRBJ2-1, with D perhaps matching TRBD2 (5 bases). The CDR3 consists of 13 residues. V lost 6 bases, J lost 4 bases, and 10 bases lay in between. The germline gives CDR1 MNHEY, CDR2 SVGAGI. DNA of the CDR3: TGTGCCAGCAGCTCCGGACTTTACAATGAGCAGTTCTTC. Its translation: CASSSGLYNEQFF.

V is TRBV29-1 and J is TRBJ1-1, with D possibly TRBD1 on 6 matching bases. The V end lost 5 bases, the J end lost 5 bases, and 15 bases lay between the germline ends. CDR1 and CDR2 from the germline V gene are SQVTM and ANQGSEA. The CDR3 is 13 amino acids. This chain's CDR3 is CSVSFTGLTEAFF. The CDR3 DNA is TGCAGCGTTTCATTTACAGGGCTAACTGAAGCTTTCTTT.

This clone was counted a single time. The genes are TRBV30 and TRBJ2-7; D is uncertain. V gave up 3 bases and J gave up 9 bases, with 15 bases separating them. Germline V CDR1 and CDR2: GTSNPN, SVGIG (reference sequence). The CDR3 runs to 12 residues. The CDR3 DNA reads as TGTGCCTGGAGCCCCGTAACCGTGGGGCAGTACTTC. As protein: CAWSPVTVGQYF.

This chain uses TRBV19 with TRBJ1-1, with D uncertain. The ends were cut back, 3 bases at V and 1 base at J, with 6 bases in the middle. CDR1 LNHDA and CDR2 SQIVND come from the germline V gene (reference sequence). This CDR3 comprises 13 residues. The CDR3 protein is CASSIGRNTEAFF. DNA for the CDR3: TGTGCCAGTAGTATCGGCAGGAACACTGAAGCTTTCTTT. The full variable domain, rest sourced from reference TRBV19 and TRBJ1-1, is DGGITQSPKYLFRKEGQNVTLSCEQNLNHDAMYWYRQDPGQGLRLIYYSQIVNDFQKGDIAEGYSVSREKKESFPLTVTSAQKNPTAFYLCASSIGRNTEAFFGQGTRLTVV.

The chain employs TRBV19 and TRBJ1-2; 7 positions agree with TRBD1. This CDR3 is built from 15 residues. CDR1 and CDR2 from the germline V gene are LNHDA and SQIVND (reference sequence). The V and J ends lost 4 bases and 3 bases, in that order; junction bases with no gene match: 8. DNA for the CDR3: TGTGCCAGTAGTACGGAACAGGGGTTCGACTATGGCTACACCTTC. Residues: CASSTEQGFDYGYTF.

The genes are TRBV11-2 and TRBJ1-1; a weak D match, TRBD1 (6 bases). Trimming left V 6 bases short and J 4 bases short, with 12 bases between. The germline V gene encodes CDR1 SGHAT and CDR2 FQNNGV. The CDR3 contains 13 residues. The CDR3 reads CASRGGQITEAFF. Written as DNA, the CDR3 is TGTGCCAGCAGGGGGGGACAAATCACTGAAGCTTTCTTT.

This chain uses TRBV6-1 with TRBJ1-5; 7 bases fit TRBD1. The germline gives CDR1 MNHNS, CDR2 SASEGT. V trimming: 5 bases; J trimming: 4 bases; junction bases outside the gene matches: 8. This CDR3 comprises 15 residues. The CDR3 DNA reads as TGTGCCAGCAGTAGTCCAGGGGGGGGAAATCAGCCCCAGCATTTT. Its translation: CASSSPGGGNQPQHF.

The table lists this clone with a count of one. At the DNA level, this CDR3 is encoded by other sequences in the same sample as well. DNA for the CDR3: TGCGCCAGCAGCAGAAACTACGAGCAGTACTTC. It translates to CASSRNYEQYF. This sequence joins TRBV10-2 and TRBJ2-7; the D is unclear. CDR1 is WSHSY and CDR2 is SAAADI in the germline V gene. V gave up 6 bases and J gave up 3 bases, with 6 bases separating them. This CDR3 is built from 11 residues.

This sequence joins TRBV19 and TRBJ2-1; 7 bases map to TRBD2. Germline CDR1 reads LNHDA; CDR2 reads SQIVND (reference sequence). V was clipped by 7 bases and J by 4 bases; unmatched bases: 4. There are 13 residues in the CDR3. CDR3 in DNA: TGTGCCAGTAATCAGCGGGGATACAATGAGCAGTTCTTC. It specifies CASNQRGYNEQFF.

A few counts support this clone. V gene TRBV5-6 combines with J gene TRBJ1-6; no firm D call. Germline V gene sequence: CDR1 SGHDT, CDR2 YYEEEE. Trimming removed 3 bases from V and 14 bases from J, with 15 bases in between. The CDR3 has 13 amino acids. The CDR3 sequence: CASSSWPSATLHF. As DNA, the CDR3 is TGTGCCAGCAGCTCCTGGCCCTCAGCGACCCTCCACTTT.

This chain connects TRBV29-1 to TRBJ1-1; a possible D gene is TRBD1 (5 bases). Germline CDR1 SQVTM, CDR2 ANQGSEA. This CDR3 contains 13 residues. V was cut by 8 bases and J by 3 bases, with 16 bases left in between. Written as DNA, the CDR3 is TGCAGCATCGGTGGGCCGGGGGACACTGAAGCTTTCTTT. This codes for CSIGGPGDTEAFF.

The V and J genes are TRBV18 and TRBJ2-5; either TRBD1 or TRBD2 may fit D (5 bases each). Germline CDR1 reads KGHSH; CDR2 reads LQKENI. V was clipped by 3 bases and J by 0 bases, with 11 bases between them. The CDR3 covers 15 residues. CDR3 DNA sequence: TGTGCCAGCTCACCGATCGAGGGGTACCAAGAGACCCAGTACTTC. It specifies CASSPIEGYQETQYF.

The V and J genes are TRBV5-1 and TRBJ2-1; 11 bases line up with TRBD2. CDR1 and CDR2 from the germline V gene are SGHRS and YFSETQ. V trimming: 3 bases; J trimming: 5 bases; junction bases outside the gene matches: 4. There are 15 residues in the CDR3. CDR3 nucleotides: TGCGCCAGCAGCTCTCTAGCGGGAGGACACAATGAGCAGTTCTTC. It specifies CASSSLAGGHNEQFF.

The V call is TRBV27, the J call TRBJ2-2, with D tentatively TRBD1 (6 bases). Germline CDR1 reads MNHEY; CDR2 reads SMNVEV (reference sequence). V shed 3 bases and J shed 4 bases, with 12 bases lying between them. This CDR3 is built from 15 residues. The CDR3 coding sequence is TGTGCCAGCAGTTTGTTCCCCAGGGGCACCGGGGAGCTGTTTTTT. Amino acids: CASSLFPRGTGELFF.

There are a few counts of this clone. The chain uses TRBV27 and TRBJ1-2; D is unresolved. Between the trimmed V and J ends, which lost 0 bases and 8 bases, there was a span of 13 bases. The germline gives CDR1 MNHEY, CDR2 SMNVEV (reference sequence). This CDR3 region has 14 residues. CDR3 in amino acids: CASSLSSGFGGYTF. The CDR3 DNA sequence: TGTGCCAGCAGTTTATCATCCGGGTTCGGCGGCTACACCTTC.

The J gene is TRBJ2-2, the V gene TRBV30; D is unresolved. CDR3 size: 12 residues. Germline-derived CDR1 and CDR2 are GTSNPN and SVGIG (reference sequence). Trimming pared 5 bases from V and 8 bases from J, leaving 12 bases between. The CDR3 nucleotides read TGTGCCTGGGGGCTAGTTACGGGGGAGCTGTTTTTT. Protein sequence: CAWGLVTGELFF.

The chain employs TRBV7-6 and TRBJ2-2, with TRBD2 matching over 8 bases. This CDR3 is built from 16 residues. V shed 1 base, J shed 5 bases, and the junction held 6 bases outside the gene matches. The germline CDR1 and CDR2 sequences are SGHVS and FNYEAQ. CDR3 DNA: TGTGCCAGCAGCTTAGACGGGGGGGCCCGGACCGGGGAGCTGTTTTTT. Residues: CASSLDGGARTGELFF. Variable domain in full (rest from reference TRBV7-6 and TRBJ2-2): GAGVSQSPRYKVTKRGQDVALRCDPISGHVSLYWYRQALGQGPEFLTYFNYEAQQDKSGLPNDRFSAERPEGSISTLTIQRTEQRDSAMYRCASSLDGGARTGELFFGEGSRLTVL.

This clone has only one observation. The chain recombines TRBV30 with TRBJ2-3, with no clear D. The V end lost 0 bases, the J end lost 3 bases, and 13 bases lay between the germline ends. Germline-derived CDR1 and CDR2 are GTSNPN and SVGIG (reference sequence). The CDR3 consists of 15 residues. DNA for the CDR3: TGTGCCTGGAGTGTACCTAACGGGCGTACAGATACGCAGTATTTT. It codes for CAWSVPNGRTDTQYF.

The V call is TRBV6-1, the J call TRBJ1-5, with a tentative D call TRBD1 (5 bases). The V end was cut by 8 bases, the J end by 2 bases, with 16 bases between. The germline CDR1 and CDR2 sequences are MNHNS and SASEGT. This CDR3 is 15 amino acids long. The CDR3 bases are TGTGCCAGCCGACAGCCCAAAAGTGGCAATCAGCCCCAGCATTTT. Translated, it gives CASRQPKSGNQPQHF.

V is TRBV5-4 and J is TRBJ2-2; 15 nucleotides agree with TRBD2. Germline assignment: CDR1 SGHNT and CDR2 YYREEE (reference sequence). V dropped 4 bases and J dropped 7; count of bases not matched to a gene: 5. This CDR3 region has 16 residues. CDR3 nucleotides: TGTGCCAGCAGCGCAGAGGGACTAGCGGGAGGCGGGGAGCTGTTTTTT. Its protein product is CASSAEGLAGGGELFF. Full variable domain (rest looked up from reference TRBV5-4 and TRBJ2-2): ETGVTQSPTHLIKTRGQQVTLRCSSQSGHNTVSWYQQALGQGPQFIFQYYREEENGRGNFPPRFSGLQFPNYSSELNVNALELDDSALYLCASSAEGLAGGGELFFGEGSRLTVL.

The chain carries TRBV6-7 and TRBJ2-3; maybe TRBD2 (6 bases). Being an ORF, TRBV6-7 has a function that is uncertain. CDR3 length: 17 amino acids. The germline V and J ends were trimmed by 4 bases and 0 bases, with 17 bases remaining between them. CDR3 nucleotide sequence: TGTGCCAGCAGTTGGGGACTCCTTGGCCGGAGCACAGATACGCAGTATTTT. As protein: CASSWGLLGRSTDTQYF.

The V and J genes are TRBV7-9 and TRBJ2-1; D might be TRBD2 (6 bases). This CDR3 comprises 13 residues. V was pared by 2 bases and J by 7 bases, with 9 bases between. CDR1 is SEHNR, CDR2 FQNEAQ, per germline (reference sequence). The CDR3 is CASSLTLANEQFF. The DNA for the CDR3 is TGTGCCAGCAGCTTAACACTAGCAAATGAGCAGTTCTTC.